This TCR beta chain was identified in a study of cytomegalovirus exposure and HLA in healthy donors. Findings of the study overall: High sensitivity and specificity were reportedly achieved when the classifier diagnosed cytomegalovirus status. Within an earlier analysis, most TCR beta V segments proved productive either about 90% or about 30% of the time.

Per the germline V gene, CDR1 is SGDLS and CDR2 is YYNGEE. V shed 2 bases and J 2 bases; nucleotides not matched to a gene: 7. CDR3 length: 17 residues. The primer mix had 60 Vbeta and 13 Jbeta primers. Method: immunoSEQ multiplex PCR; TCRdb's copy keeps in-frame clones and lacks some. The profile shows roughly 20,000 clones, roughly four fifths of them singletons. Points on this clone: Antigen unknown.

This sequence joins TRBV9 and TRBJ2-2, with 9 positions matching TRBD1. The source is a human donor in good health. Sequenced input: PBMCs. The CDR3 coding sequence is TGTGCCAGCAGCGTGGGGCCGGGACAGGGTAACACCGGGGAGCTGTTTTTT. It encodes CASSVGPGQGNTGELFF.